The T cell receptor beta chain under discussion was sequenced for a study of Ad26.COV2.S vaccination and SARS-CoV-2 variants (dated by TCRdb to the early 2020s). The study in broad terms: Donors in the vaccine arm were drawn from COV1001, a phase I-IIa trial of Ad26.COV2.S in healthy adults that was multicentre, randomized, double-blind and placebo-controlled. Dosing of Ad26.COV2.S was intramuscular, at either 5x10^10 or 1x10^11 viral particles, delivered as one shot or as two shots spaced 56 days apart. TCRbeta repertoire sequencing was used to assess the specificity and breadth of SARS-CoV-2-reactive T cell receptors after Ad26.COV2.S vaccination. The TCR-sequenced set comprised about 32 samples: about 19 Ad26.COV2.S vaccine recipients, 5 placebo recipients and 8 SARS-CoV-2 convalescent individuals. Participants in the trial were split at random into five groups of five each, receiving low-dose or high-dose Ad26.COV2.S once or twice, or else placebo on both occasions. Throughout the experiments and outcome assessment, investigators stayed blinded to trial group allocation. Results the study describes overall, beyond this receptor: Substantial breadth of spike-specific CD8+ and CD4+ T cell responses was reported after vaccination. According to the authors, total T cell responses may have been underestimated by the TCR breadth and depth analyses. Vaccine and placebo recipients had similar non-spike TCR breadth, a finding consistent with the vaccine containing only spike. Comparing responses between vaccine doses or regimens was not something the study was powered to do. Spike-specific TCR breadth was higher in Ad26.COV2.S recipients than in placebo recipients (P = 0.0014).

In this sample, this clone turned up a few times. What antigen it recognizes has not been identified. Base-call qualities are not available, and no considerably larger clone is one nucleotide away. The germline ends are 12 bases apart after V is trimmed by 1 base and J by 0 bases. The germline V gene sets CDR1 to LGHNA and CDR2 to YNFKEQ. From cysteine to phenylalanine, the CDR3 is 16 amino acids long. CDR3 DNA only is kept here, 48 bases in frame from base 1. The sample's treatment or condition label, in plain terms: roughly 20 received Ad26.COV2.S at low or high dose, single or two shots; about 5 received placebo; per-sample allocation not given. For vaccine and placebo recipients, the sequenced repertoires came from samples collected on day 63 after the first injection. Between 29 July and 7 August 2020, Cohort 1b enrolled about 27 adults aged 18-55 years at one site in Boston, USA. As a vaccine, Ad26.COV2.S was a replication-incompetent adenovirus type 26 vector that expressed a prefusion-stabilized SARS-CoV-2 spike protein derived from the original Wuhan strain.

The immunoSEQ Assay was the method used to sequence TCRbeta CDR3 regions. After extraction, genomic DNA underwent amplification by bias-controlled multiplex PCR, followed by high-throughput sequencing. The authors processed their data as follows. To quantify the absolute abundance of each unique TCRbeta CDR3 region, sequences were collapsed and filtered. Usable DNA was measured by amplifying reference genes present in all nucleated cells, and TCRbeta template counts were normalized to that usable DNA to estimate T cell fraction. Repertoire TCRs were annotated as SARS-CoV-2-specific by exact matching of V gene, CDR3 amino acid sequence and J gene to a known reactive TCR set. The reference SARS-CoV-2 TCR set was obtained from MIRA and was filtered for enrichment in COVID-19-positive ImmuneCODE repertoires, whereby public or cross-reactive TCRs were removed. Using the MIRA antigens, annotated TCRs were further analysed by specific ORF or by position within an ORF. Breadth was defined as annotated unique rearrangements over total unique productive rearrangements; depth was the summed frequency of those rearrangements. TCR breadth was compared between groups using two-sided Wilcoxon rank-sum tests. TCRdb holds this immuneACCESS table with in-frame rearrangements only. Some clones are missing; in checked studies, unresolved V genes explain under half, and the rest has no known cause. That table supplies the V and J calls and clone size; D and trimming were determined from the DNA. This sample comprises around 450,000 clones, around 90% of them detected only once. The ten largest clones represent less than 15% of the sample.

This clonotype was sampled from a person aged 18-60 years who received the Ad26.COV2.S COVID-19 vaccine or a placebo. The sample in question was peripheral blood, obtained in a trial of Ad26.COV2.S vaccine versus placebo. The sequence links TRBV4-2 to TRBJ1-1, with no confident D gene call. The CDR3 region has the sequence CASSQVAGRLNTEAFF. The DNA reads TGTGCCAGCAGCCAAGTCGCTGGACGGTTGAACACTGAAGCTTTCTTT.